A selection of T cell receptor beta chains follows, all from one sample in a study of blood T cell repertoires in COVID-19. Clones were read by immunoSEQ multiplex PCR, and TCRdb kept only the in-frame ones, dropping some. This table has about 170,000 clones, 75% to 90% appearing once. Sequencing input: PBMCs or T cells enriched from blood (not recorded which). These receptor sequences come from a woman aged 45 to 65 who had recovered from COVID-19. CDR3s include the opening cysteine and the closing phenylalanine or tryptophan. Fields, in order: V gene, clone size, D gene, J gene, CDR3 protein, CDR3 DNA. D genes are given only for firm matches. Clone size is not always given. Where it is, it says once, few, many or a class for expanded clones.

>TRBV29-1|.|TRBD2|TRBJ2-1
CSVEDPRTRNEQFF
TGCAGCGTTGAAGATCCGAGGACTAGAAATGAGCAGTTCTTC
>TRBV4-2|.|.|TRBJ1-1
CASSQERNTEAFF
TGTGCCAGCAGCCAAGAGCGCAACACTGAAGCTTTCTTT
>TRBV7-2|.|.|TRBJ2-2
CASSLGGSDGELFF
TGTGCCAGCAGCTTAGGGGGCTCCGACGGGGAGCTGTTTTTT
>TRBV11-2|.|.|TRBJ1-2
CASSWAQGRGYGYTF
TGTGCCAGCAGCTGGGCGCAGGGGCGGGGGTATGGCTACACCTTC
>TRBV2|.|TRBD2|TRBJ2-4
CASSEAGTTSKNIQYF
TGTGCCAGCAGTGAAGCTGGGACTACTTCCAAAAACATTCAGTACTTC
>TRBV28|.|.|TRBJ1-2
CASSADSVNYGYTF
TGTGCCAGCAGTGCGGACAGCGTTAACTATGGCTACACCTTC
>TRBV6-5|.|TRBD1|TRBJ1-2
CASTIGQGAHGYTF
TGTGCCAGCACCATAGGACAGGGGGCCCATGGCTACACCTTC
>TRBV7-6|.|.|TRBJ1-3
CASSFFGRGSGNTIYF
TGTGCCAGCAGCTTTTTCGGCAGGGGCTCTGGAAACACCATATATTTT
>TRBV5-6|once|TRBD1|TRBJ1-2
CASSLPGQGPYGYTF
TGTGCCAGCAGCTTACCGGGACAGGGGCCGTATGGCTACACCTTC
>TRBV30|.|TRBD1|TRBJ1-1
CACRTGGRWTEAFF
TGTGCCTGTCGGACAGGGGGCCGATGGACTGAAGCTTTCTTT
>TRBV19|.|TRBD1|TRBJ1-2
CATLPRDRVGYTF
TGTGCCACCCTACCCCGGGACAGGGTTGGCTACACCTTC
>TRBV3-1/TRBV3-2|.|TRBD2|TRBJ2-1
CASSQVAGGRGNEQFF
TGTGCCAGCAGCCAAGTAGCGGGGGGCCGGGGCAATGAGCAGTTCTTC
>TRBV27|.|.|TRBJ1-5
CASSAVGLSNQPQHF
TGTGCCAGCAGTGCAGTGGGGCTAAGCAATCAGCCCCAGCATTTT
>TRBV28|.|.|TRBJ1-5
CASSLTVSDQPQHF
TGTGCCAGCAGTTTGACAGTTTCCGATCAGCCCCAGCATTTT
>TRBV4-1|few|.|TRBJ1-2
CASSHGGRVNYGYTF
TGCGCCAGCAGCCATGGAGGCCGGGTCAACTATGGCTACACCTTC
>TRBV5-6|.|.|TRBJ2-3
CASSLSPDSFPTDTQYF
TGTGCCAGCAGCTTGTCCCCTGACTCTTTCCCCACAGATACGCAGTATTTT
>TRBV19|.|TRBD2|TRBJ2-5
CASSIFGAAGGQETQYF
TGTGCCAGTAGTATTTTCGGGGCAGCGGGAGGGCAAGAGACCCAGTACTTC
>TRBV5-6|.|TRBD1|TRBJ1-2
CASTRVDRRKSINYGYTF
TGTGCCAGCACCCGGGTGGACAGGAGAAAATCCATTAACTATGGCTACACCTTC
>TRBV7-9|.|.|TRBJ2-3
CASSRRSSRSETSTDTQYF
TGTGCCAGCAGCCGACGTTCTTCCCGTTCAGAGACTAGCACAGATACGCAGTATTTT
>TRBV6-5|.|.|TRBJ2-4
CASKGILKNIQYF
TGTGCCAGCAAGGGGATCCTAAAAAACATTCAGTACTTC
>TRBV11-2|few|.|TRBJ1-1
CASRSPLNTEAFF
TGTGCCAGCAGATCCCCATTGAACACTGAAGCTTTCTTT
>TRBV18|.|.|TRBJ1-4
CASSPRHATNEKLFF
TGTGCCAGCTCACCTAGACACGCAACTAATGAAAAACTGTTTTTT
>TRBV19|.|TRBD2|TRBJ2-1
CASSPWGGSGSYNEQFF
TGTGCCAGTAGTCCTTGGGGGGGGAGCGGGTCCTACAATGAGCAGTTCTTC
>TRBV4-1|once|TRBD2|TRBJ2-1
CASSQDRTTSGNNEQFF
TGCGCCAGCAGCCAAGATAGGACGACTAGCGGAAACAATGAGCAGTTCTTC
>TRBV5-1|.|TRBD1|TRBJ1-2
CASSWDRDGGYTF
TGCGCCAGCAGCTGGGACAGGGATGGTGGCTACACCTTC
>TRBV6-5|.|.|TRBJ1-1
CASSFQGMNTEAFF
TGTGCCAGCAGCTTTCAGGGCATGAACACTGAAGCTTTCTTT
>TRBV5-8|few|TRBD1|TRBJ2-2
CASTLAGTGVTGELFF
TGTGCCAGCACCCTGGCCGGGACAGGGGTTACCGGGGAGCTGTTTTTT
>TRBV7-9|.|TRBD1|TRBJ2-6
CASSLEVWDRASGANVLTF
TGTGCCAGCAGCTTAGAGGTGTGGGACAGGGCATCTGGGGCCAACGTCCTGACTTTC
>TRBV5-1|.|TRBD2|TRBJ2-1
CASSPGTSEYNEQFF
TGCGCCAGCAGCCCCGGGACTAGCGAGTACAATGAGCAGTTCTTC
>TRBV6-5|.|.|TRBJ1-3
CASSSILGNTIYF
TGTGCCAGCAGTTCGATACTGGGAAACACCATATATTTT
>TRBV15|.|TRBD2|TRBJ2-3
CATSKKLAGLADTQYF
TGTGCCACCAGCAAAAAACTAGCGGGGTTGGCAGATACGCAGTATTTT
>TRBV11-2|.|TRBD1|TRBJ1-1
CASSLVRPRAGGASEAFF
TGTGCCAGCAGCTTAGTGCGTCCAAGGGCAGGGGGCGCGTCTGAAGCTTTCTTT
>TRBV27|.|.|TRBJ1-2
CASSFRVGEGTLTNYGYTF
TGTGCCAGCAGTTTTAGGGTCGGGGAGGGTACCTTAACTAACTATGGCTACACCTTC
>TRBV18|.|TRBD1|TRBJ2-1
CASSPPVDRGFNEQFF
TGTGCCAGCTCACCTCCGGTGGACAGGGGATTCAATGAGCAGTTCTTC
>TRBV7-2|.|TRBD2|TRBJ2-2
CASSALAGFKSGELFF
TGTGCCAGCAGCGCACTAGCGGGGTTTAAATCCGGGGAGCTGTTTTTT
>TRBV5-4|.|.|TRBJ1-3
CASSWAPGQSSGNTIYF
TGTGCCAGCAGCTGGGCGCCGGGACAAAGCTCTGGAAACACCATATATTTT
>TRBV4-2|.|TRBD2|TRBJ2-2
CATLTSGATGELFF
TGTGCCACACTGACTAGCGGGGCCACCGGGGAGCTGTTTTTT
>TRBV28|.|.|TRBJ1-3
CASSSGGTGNTIYF
TGTGCCAGCAGTTCCGGGGGTACTGGAAACACCATATATTTT
>TRBV2|.|TRBD2|TRBJ2-3
CASSARAGFQDTQYF
TGTGCCAGCAGTGCCCGAGCGGGATTTCAAGATACGCAGTATTTT
>TRBV6-2/TRBV6-3|.|.|TRBJ2-5
CASSRAGRGNQETQYF
TGTGCCAGCAGCCGCGCGGGCCGGGGGAACCAAGAGACCCAGTACTTC
>TRBV7-9|.|TRBD2|TRBJ2-1
CASSLSLADSYNEQFF
TGTGCCAGCAGCTTATCCCTAGCGGACTCCTACAATGAGCAGTTCTTC
>TRBV5-1|.|.|TRBJ1-1
CASSLGDTANPLKAFF
TGCGCCAGCAGCTTGGGTGACACTGCAAATCCCCTAAAAGCTTTCTTT